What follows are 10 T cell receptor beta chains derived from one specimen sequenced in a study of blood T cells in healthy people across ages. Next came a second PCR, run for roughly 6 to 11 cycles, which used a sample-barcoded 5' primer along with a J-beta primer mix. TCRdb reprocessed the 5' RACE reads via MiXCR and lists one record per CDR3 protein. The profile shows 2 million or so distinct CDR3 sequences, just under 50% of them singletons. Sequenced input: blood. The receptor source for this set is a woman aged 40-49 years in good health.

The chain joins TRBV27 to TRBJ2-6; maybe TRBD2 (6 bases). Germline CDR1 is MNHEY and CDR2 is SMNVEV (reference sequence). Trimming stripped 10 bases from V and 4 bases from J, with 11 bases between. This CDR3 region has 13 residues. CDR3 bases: TGTGCCATCCGCGGGGCCGGGGCCAACGTCCTGACTTTC. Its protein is CAIRGAGANVLTF.

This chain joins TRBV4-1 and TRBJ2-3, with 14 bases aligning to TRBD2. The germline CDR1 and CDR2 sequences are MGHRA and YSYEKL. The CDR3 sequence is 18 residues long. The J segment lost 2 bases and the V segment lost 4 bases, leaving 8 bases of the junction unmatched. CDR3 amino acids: CASSRSSGLAGVTDTQYF. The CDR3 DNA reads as TGCGCCAGCAGCCGAAGCTCGGGACTAGCGGGGGTCACAGATACGCAGTATTTT.

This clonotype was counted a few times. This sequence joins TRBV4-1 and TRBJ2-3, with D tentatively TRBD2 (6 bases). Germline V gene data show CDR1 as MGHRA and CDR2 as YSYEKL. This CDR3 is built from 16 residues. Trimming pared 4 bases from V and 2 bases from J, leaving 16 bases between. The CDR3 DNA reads TGCGCCAGCAGCCCCGATCCGGGGGACCTCACAGATACGCAGTATTTT. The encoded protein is CASSPDPGDLTDTQYF.

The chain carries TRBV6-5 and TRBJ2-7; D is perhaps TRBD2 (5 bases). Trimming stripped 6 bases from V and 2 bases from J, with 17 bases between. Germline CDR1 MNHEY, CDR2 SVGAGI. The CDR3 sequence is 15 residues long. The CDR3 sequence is CASSARTHATYEQYF. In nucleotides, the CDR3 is TGTGCCAGCAGCGCGAGGACTCATGCAACCTACGAGCAGTACTTC.

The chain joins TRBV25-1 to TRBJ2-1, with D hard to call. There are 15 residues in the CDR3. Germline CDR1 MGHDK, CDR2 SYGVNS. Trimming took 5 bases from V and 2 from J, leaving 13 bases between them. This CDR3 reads CASSPHGQPYNEQFF. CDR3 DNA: TGTGCCAGCAGTCCTCATGGGCAGCCCTACAATGAGCAGTTCTTC.

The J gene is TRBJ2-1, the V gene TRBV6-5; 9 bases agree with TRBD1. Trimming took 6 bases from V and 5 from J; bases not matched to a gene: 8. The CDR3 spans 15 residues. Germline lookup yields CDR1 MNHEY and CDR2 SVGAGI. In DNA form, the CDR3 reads TGTGCCAGCAGGCCTTGGACAGGGGCGGACAATGAGCAGTTCTTC. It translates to CASRPWTGADNEQFF.

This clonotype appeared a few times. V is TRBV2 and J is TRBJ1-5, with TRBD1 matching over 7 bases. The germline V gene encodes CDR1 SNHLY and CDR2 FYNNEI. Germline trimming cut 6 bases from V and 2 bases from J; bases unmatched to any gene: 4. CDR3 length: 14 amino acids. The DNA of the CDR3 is TGTGCCAGCAGAGCTACAGGGGGCAATCAGCCCCAGCATTTT. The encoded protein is CASRATGGNQPQHF. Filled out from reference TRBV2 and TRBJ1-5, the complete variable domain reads EPEVTQTPSHQVTQMGQEVILRCVPISNHLYFYWYRQILGQKVEFLVSFYNNEISEKSEIFDDQFSVERPDGSNFTLKIRSTKLEDSAMYFCASRATGGNQPQHFGDGTRLSIL.

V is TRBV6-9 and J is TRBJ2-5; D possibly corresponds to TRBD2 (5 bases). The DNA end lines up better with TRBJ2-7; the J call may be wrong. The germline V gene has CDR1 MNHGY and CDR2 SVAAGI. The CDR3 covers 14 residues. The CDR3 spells CASSCQATTDEQYF. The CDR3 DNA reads TGTGCCAGCAGTTGTCAAGCGACTACTGACGAGCAGTACTTC.

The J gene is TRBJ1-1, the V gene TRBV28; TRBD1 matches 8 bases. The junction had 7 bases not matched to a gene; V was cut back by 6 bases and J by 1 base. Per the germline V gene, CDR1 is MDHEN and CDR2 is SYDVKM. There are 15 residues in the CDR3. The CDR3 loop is CASSKVDRENTEAFF. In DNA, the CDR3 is TGTGCCAGCAGCAAAGTGGACAGGGAGAACACTGAAGCTTTCTTT.

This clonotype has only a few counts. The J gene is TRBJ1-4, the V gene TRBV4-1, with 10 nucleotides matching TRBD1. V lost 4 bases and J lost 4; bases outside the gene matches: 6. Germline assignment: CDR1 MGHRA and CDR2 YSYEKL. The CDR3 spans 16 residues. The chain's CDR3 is CASSPGTGAGNEKLFF. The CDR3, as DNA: TGCGCCAGCAGCCCCGGGACAGGGGCGGGTAATGAAAAACTGTTTTTT.